The clone carrying this TCR beta chain appeared many times. This sample was taken from a study of early T cells in non-severe SARS-CoV-2 infection. Germline-derived CDR1 and CDR2 are LNHDA and SQIVND (reference sequence). Between the trimmed V and J ends, which lost 6 bases and 1 base, there was a span of 16 bases. CDR3 size: 16 residues. TCRdb recomputed calls from the 5' RACE reads with MiXCR, one row per CDR3 protein. Counted here are tens of thousands of distinct CDR3 sequences, approximately 12% occurring once; the ten biggest clones make up less than 2%. The clonotype originates from an adult who was a healthcare worker with PCR-confirmed SARS-CoV-2 infection or an uninfected control (not recorded which). The sequenced material came from whole blood. The chain couples TRBV19 to TRBJ1-5; D not certain. CDR3 loop: CASSSHEGWSNQPQHF. In DNA form, the CDR3 reads TGTGCCAGTAGCTCCCACGAGGGCTGGAGCAATCAGCCCCAGCATTTT.